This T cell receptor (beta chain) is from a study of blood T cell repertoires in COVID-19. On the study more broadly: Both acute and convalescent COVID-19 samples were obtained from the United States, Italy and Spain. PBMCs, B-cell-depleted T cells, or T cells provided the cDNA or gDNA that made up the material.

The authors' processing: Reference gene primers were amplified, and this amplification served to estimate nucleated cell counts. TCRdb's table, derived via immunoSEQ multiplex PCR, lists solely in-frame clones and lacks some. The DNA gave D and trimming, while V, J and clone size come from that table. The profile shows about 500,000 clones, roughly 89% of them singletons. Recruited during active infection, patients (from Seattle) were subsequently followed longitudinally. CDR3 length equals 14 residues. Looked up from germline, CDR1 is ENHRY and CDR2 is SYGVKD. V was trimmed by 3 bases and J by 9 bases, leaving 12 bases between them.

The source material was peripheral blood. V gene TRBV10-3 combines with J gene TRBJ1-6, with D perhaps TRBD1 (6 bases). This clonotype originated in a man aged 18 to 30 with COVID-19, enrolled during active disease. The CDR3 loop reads CAISDRGGGSPLHF. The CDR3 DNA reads TGTGCCATCAGTGATAGAGGGGGTGGTTCACCCCTCCACTTT.